These T cell receptor beta chains were read from a single sample in a study of blood T cell repertoires in COVID-19. Repertoires were generated with immunoSEQ multiplex PCR, while TCRdb's copy carries only in-frame clones and drops some. The profile shows under 200,000 clones, approximately 90% of them singletons. The sequencing sample was made of peripheral blood. All receptors derive from an older woman who had recovered from COVID-19. Each CDR3 is given with its conserved first and last residue. D genes are given only for firm matches. Expanded clones get a size class; other rows say once, few or many, or leave the size out.

TRBV9	TRBJ2-3	once	-	CASSDNTQYF	TGTGCCAGCAGCGACAATACGCAGTATTTT
TRBV4-2	TRBJ2-1	-	TRBD2	CASSQPPSGGALNEQFF	TGTGCCAGCAGCCAACCGCCTAGCGGAGGGGCTCTCAATGAGCAGTTCTTC
TRBV19	TRBJ1-6	-	TRBD1	CATTGQGKSSPLHF	TGTGCCACTACGGGACAGGGAAAAAGTTCACCCCTCCACTTT
TRBV5-1	TRBJ2-2	medium-sized	TRBD2	CASSPTSGVTGELFF	TGCGCCAGCAGCCCCACCAGCGGGGTCACCGGGGAGCTGTTTTTT
TRBV28	TRBJ2-5	-	TRBD2	CASSLGVFSGGEETQYF	TGTGCCAGCAGTTTAGGGGTGTTTAGCGGGGGGGAAGAGACCCAGTACTTC
TRBV28	TRBJ1-3	-	TRBD1	CASSSGQGGNTIYF	TGTGCCAGCAGTTCTGGACAGGGCGGAAACACCATATATTTT
TRBV28	TRBJ1-6	-	-	CASRLREIMNSPLHF	TGTGCCAGCCGTCTCCGGGAAATAATGAATTCACCCCTCCACTTT
TRBV24-1	TRBJ2-2	-	-	CATQGIAGELFF	TGTGCCACCCAGGGGATCGCCGGGGAGCTGTTTTTT
TRBV11-2	TRBJ1-1	-	-	CASSSQGRGEAFF	TGTGCCAGCAGCTCACAGGGCCGAGGGGAAGCTTTCTTT
TRBV4-1	TRBJ2-7	-	-	CASSQGILRRQSSYEQYF	TGCGCCAGCAGCCAAGGGATTTTAAGGAGACAGAGCTCCTACGAGCAGTACTTC
TRBV2	TRBJ1-2	-	-	CASSALQREGVYGYTF	TGTGCCAGCAGTGCCCTACAGAGAGAAGGGGTCTATGGCTACACCTTC
TRBV11-3	TRBJ1-2	-	-	CASRGEFRGYGYTF	TGTGCCAGCAGGGGGGAGTTCAGGGGATATGGCTACACCTTC
TRBV10-1	TRBJ2-5	-	-	CASSGTIQETQYF	TGCGCCAGCAGTGGTACTATCCAAGAGACCCAGTACTTC
TRBV20-1	TRBJ1-6	-	-	CSASDDRWPYNSPLHF	TGCAGTGCTAGTGACGACAGGTGGCCCTATAATTCACCCCTCCACTTT
TRBV19	TRBJ2-3	-	TRBD1	CATSTSGTGWRTDTQYF	TGTGCCACCTCGACCTCCGGGACAGGGTGGCGCACAGATACGCAGTATTTT
TRBV3-1/TRBV3-2	TRBJ1-2	-	TRBD1	CASSQRQGPNYGYTF	TGTGCCAGCAGCCAACGACAGGGACCTAACTATGGCTACACCTTC
TRBV12-3/TRBV12-4	TRBJ1-6	once	-	CASKRDLDSPLHF	TGTGCCAGCAAGCGGGACCTTGATTCACCCCTCCACTTT
TRBV7-8	TRBJ1-2	-	-	CASSSVRTATNYGYTF	TGTGCCAGCAGCTCCGTGAGGACAGCTACTAACTATGGCTACACCTTC
TRBV18	TRBJ1-2	-	-	CASSQRGIHGYTF	TGTGCCAGCTCACAACGGGGGATTCATGGCTACACCTTC
TRBV28	TRBJ1-1	-	TRBD1	CASSSGTGTTEAFF	TGTGCCAGCAGTTCCGGGACAGGGACCACTGAAGCTTTCTTT
TRBV9	TRBJ1-6	-	-	CASSVTASRSPLHF	TGTGCCAGCAGCGTAACAGCCAGCAGGTCACCCCTCCACTTT
TRBV7-6	TRBJ1-3	-	TRBD1	CASSAGQGVGGNTIYF	TGTGCCAGCAGCGCAGGACAGGGCGTCGGTGGAAACACCATATATTTT
TRBV5-1	TRBJ2-7	many	-	CASSLEVQLYEQYF	TGCGCCAGCAGCTTGGAAGTCCAACTCTACGAGCAGTACTTC
TRBV4-2	TRBJ1-4	-	TRBD1	CASSQGTRQGINEKLFF	TGTGCCAGCAGCCAAGGGACCCGACAGGGTATCAATGAAAAACTGTTTTTT
TRBV6-2/TRBV6-3	TRBJ1-1	once	-	CASSTRIARMNTEAFF	TGTGCCAGCAGTACCCGAATAGCCAGAATGAACACTGAAGCTTTCTTT
TRBV4-1	TRBJ2-3	-	TRBD2	CASSPSSGGNTDTQYF	TGCGCCAGCAGCCCTTCTAGCGGGGGGAACACAGATACGCAGTATTTT
TRBV5-1	TRBJ2-2	-	-	CASQKSGTKNTGELFF	TGCGCCAGCCAAAAATCCGGGACAAAAAACACCGGGGAGCTGTTTTTT
TRBV7-3	TRBJ2-3	-	-	CASSLLLAVTDTQYF	TGTGCCAGCAGCCTCCTACTAGCTGTCACAGATACGCAGTATTTT
TRBV3-1/TRBV3-2	TRBJ1-3	-	TRBD1	CASSQETGGSENTIYF	TGTGCCAGCAGCCAAGAGACAGGGGGCTCTGAAAACACCATATATTTT
TRBV19	TRBJ2-7	-	-	CASSRRETGVYEQYF	TGTGCCAGCTCCAGGCGGGAGACAGGGGTATACGAGCAGTACTTC
TRBV2	TRBJ2-3	-	TRBD1	CASSVGQGRADTQYF	TGTGCCAGCAGTGTGGGACAGGGGAGGGCAGATACGCAGTATTTT
TRBV7-9	TRBJ2-5	-	TRBD1	CASSLGAQGSETQYF	TGTGCCAGCAGCTTAGGGGCACAGGGGTCAGAGACCCAGTACTTC
TRBV9	TRBJ2-3	-	-	CASSVAPGLRGDTQYF	TGTGCCAGCAGCGTAGCACCGGGTCTTCGTGGGGATACGCAGTATTTT
TRBV30	TRBJ2-3	few	-	CARSGVSTDTQYF	TGTGCCCGTTCAGGGGTGAGCACAGATACGCAGTATTTT
TRBV6-4	TRBJ1-2	-	TRBD1	CASSDETGGIGGYTF	TGTGCCAGCAGTGACGAGACAGGGGGTATAGGTGGCTACACCTTC
TRBV28	TRBJ1-4	-	TRBD1	CASGVQGGLGKLFF	TGTGCCAGCGGCGTCCAGGGGGGTTTAGGAAAACTGTTTTTT